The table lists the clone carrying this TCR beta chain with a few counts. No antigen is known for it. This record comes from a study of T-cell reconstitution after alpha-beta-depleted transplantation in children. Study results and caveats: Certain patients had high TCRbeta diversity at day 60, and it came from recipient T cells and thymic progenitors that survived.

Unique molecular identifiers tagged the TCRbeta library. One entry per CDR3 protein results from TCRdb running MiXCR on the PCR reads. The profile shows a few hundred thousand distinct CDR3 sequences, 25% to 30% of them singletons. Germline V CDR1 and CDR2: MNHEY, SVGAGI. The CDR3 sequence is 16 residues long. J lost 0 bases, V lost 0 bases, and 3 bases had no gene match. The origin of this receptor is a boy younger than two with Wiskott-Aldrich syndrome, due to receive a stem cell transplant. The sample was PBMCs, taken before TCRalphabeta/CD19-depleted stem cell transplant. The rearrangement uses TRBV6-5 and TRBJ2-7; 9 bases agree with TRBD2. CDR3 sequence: CASSYSRLAASYEQYF. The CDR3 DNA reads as TGTGCCAGCAGTTACTCGAGACTAGCGGCCTCCTACGAGCAGTACTTC.